This T cell receptor beta chain was identified during a study of T cell changes during pregnancy in multiple sclerosis. The CDR3 loop spans 14 amino acids. Trimming left V 8 bases short and J 1 base short, with 12 bases between. Per the germline V gene, CDR1 is MGHDK and CDR2 is SYGVNS. Sequencing was performed with immunoSEQ multiplex PCR; in TCRdb, only in-frame clones are kept and a portion is missing. The repertoire consists of fewer than 45,000 clones, with less than 95% occurring once and the leading ten covering 8% to 10%. A single count supports this clone. The receptor was derived from a female donor with multiple sclerosis, enrolled in a pregnancy study. The genes are TRBV25-1 and TRBJ1-5; the D gene is possibly TRBD1 (5 bases). This specimen was CD8+ T cells from peripheral blood mononuclear cells, taken in the first trimester of pregnancy. The DNA of the CDR3 is TGTGCCAGCGCAACCGGGGGAAGCAATCAGCCCCAGCATTTT. This gives the protein CASATGGSNQPQHF.